The clone carrying this T cell receptor (beta chain) was counted many times. Antigen specificity is unknown. CDR3 size: 13 residues. V shed 1 base and J shed 9 bases, with 10 bases lying between them. Germline assignment: CDR1 SGHTA and CDR2 FQGNSA. iRepertoire HTBI primers and Arm-PCR of CDR3 regions built TCR beta libraries. MiXCR, run by TCRdb on the multiplex PCR reads, gives a single entry per CDR3 protein. The sample includes a few hundred thousand distinct CDR3 sequences, around 19% seen only once; the top ten take about 15%. These data belong to a study of regulatory T cells in long-lasting Graves disease. Time point defined: newly diagnosed GD, antithyroid drugs for less than 3 months. Making the TCR library involved RNA that had been extracted from PBMCs. A peripheral blood sample, around 8.5 milliliters in volume, was drawn into EDTA tubes. Regarding the study as a whole: Accuracy was perhaps lowered by the small sample size. Patients with persistent Graves' had lower TCR diversity than newly diagnosed patients.

The sample was also reused in another study, on T cells in Graves' hyperthyroidism and ophthalmopathy. That work states: The study enrolled patients aged 18 to 65 with newly diagnosed hyperthyroidism of under 2 months' duration.

The sequence was obtained from a woman in her 30s with Graves disease. V is TRBV7-2 and J is TRBJ2-1; D is uncertain. The source material was peripheral blood mononuclear cells (PBMCs), sampled at new diagnosis, from a patient treated with antithyroid drugs. The DNA for the CDR3 is TGTGCCAGCAGCTTAGGTGTCGAGGTTGAGCAGTTCTTC. This gives the protein CASSLGVEVEQFF.